A single sample is the source of the 32 T cell receptor beta chains below, sequenced in a study of blood T cells in healthy people across ages (dated by TCRdb to between 2014 and 2017). The library came from 5' RACE. Sequencing instrument: Illumina HiSeq 2500. A second roughly 6 to 12 cycle PCR used a sample-barcoded 5' primer and a J-beta primer mix. TCRdb reran the public reads through fastp at Q25 and MiXCR, keeping productive beta chains. Here each entry gathers all rows of one CDR3 protein and keeps the most common genes and DNA. The sample records over 1,500,000 distinct CDR3 sequences, 49% of which are singletons. Approximately 2% of the sample belongs to the ten largest clones. The material sequenced was blood. The receptor source for this set is a woman in her thirties or forties in good health.

This sequence joins TRBV20-1 and TRBJ2-7; D unresolved. The CDR3 loop spans 12 amino acids. The V end lost 6 bases, the J end lost 3 bases, and 12 bases lay between the germline ends. Germline CDR1 reads DFQATT; CDR2 reads SNEGSKA (reference sequence). CDR3 nucleotides: TGCAGTGCCCACGTTGTTGGCTACGAGCAGTACTTC. Its protein product is CSAHVVGYEQYF.

This clonotype was seen many times. The genes are TRBV5-1 and TRBJ2-7; D remains unclear. Per germline, CDR1 SGHRS and CDR2 YFSETQ. Trimming pared 0 bases from V and 3 bases from J, leaving 13 bases between. The CDR3 sequence is 15 residues long. The CDR3 loop is CASSLDFQDLYEQYF. CDR3 bases: TGCGCCAGCAGCTTGGATTTTCAGGACCTCTACGAGCAGTACTTC.

This clonotype was found a few times. The chain is built from TRBV29-1 and TRBJ2-1; no clear D gene. This CDR3 contains 14 residues. The V end lost 3 bases, the J end lost 4 bases, and 13 bases lay between the germline ends. Germline CDR1 and CDR2: SQVTM and ANQGSEA. CDR3 amino acids: CSVEAGNTYNEQFF. The CDR3 DNA reads TGCAGCGTTGAGGCCGGCAACACTTACAATGAGCAGTTCTTC.

The gene calls are TRBV7-6 and TRBJ2-1; 12 bases fit TRBD2. The germline V gene encodes CDR1 SGHVS and CDR2 FNYEAQ. With 3 bases clipped from V and 9 bases from J, the junction kept 12 bases outside the gene matches. The CDR3 sequence is 17 residues long. The CDR3, as DNA: TGTGCCAGCAGCTTCCCGACTAGCGGGGGTACCGGGGGTGAGCAGTTCTTC. Translating gives CASSFPTSGGTGGEQFF.

With regard to this clonotype: The junction departs from germline at one end; a sequencing error may be responsible. The chain combines TRBV7-2 with TRBJ2-6, with TRBD1 matching 7 bases. CDR1 SGHTA and CDR2 FQGNSA come from the germline V gene. The CDR3 is 17 residues long. The CDR3 sequence: CAGSLSQGVAGANVLTF. CDR3 sequence (DNA): TGTGCCGGCAGCTTATCCCAGGGGGTAGCTGGGGCCAACGTCCTGACTTTC.

The V call is TRBV28, the J call TRBJ1-2, with D maybe TRBD1 (6 bases). CDR3 size: 16 residues. V was shortened by 3 bases and J by 4 bases, with 18 bases between the two germline ends. CDR1 is MDHEN, CDR2 SYDVKM, per germline. CDR3 coding DNA: TGTGCCAGCAGTTTGGAGGCGTCAACAGGGATCTATGGCTACACCTTC. This translates into CASSLEASTGIYGYTF.

The V gene is TRBV9, the J gene TRBJ1-6; D remains ambiguous. Trimming took 3 bases from V and 7 from J, leaving 11 bases between them. CDR1 is SGDLS and CDR2 is YYNGEE in the germline V gene. CDR3 length: 14 amino acids. CDR3 sequence reads: CASSDGRVNSPLHF. Written as DNA, the CDR3 is TGTGCCAGCAGCGACGGTCGGGTGAATTCACCCCTCCACTTT.

CDR3 in DNA: TGCAGTGTAGGTCCCTCAGACGGGGAGACCCAGTACTTC. Amino acids: CSVGPSDGETQYF. The chain carries TRBV20-1 and TRBJ2-5; D remains ambiguous. CDR3 length: 13 amino acids. Trimming cost V 7 bases and J 5 bases, with 17 bases left between them. Germline V lookup: CDR1 DFQATT, CDR2 SNEGSKA (reference sequence).

The chain couples TRBV7-6 to TRBJ1-1; 7 bases fit TRBD1. The junction had 3 bases not matched to a gene; V was cut back by 1 base and J by 1 base. This CDR3 comprises 15 residues. In germline, CDR1 is SGHVS, CDR2 FNYEAQ. The CDR3 region is CASSLEGGENTEAFF. The CDR3, as DNA: TGTGCCAGCAGCTTAGAAGGGGGCGAGAACACTGAAGCTTTCTTT.

V is TRBV5-1 and J is TRBJ2-1; 7 bases agree with TRBD2. The CDR3 length is 17 residues. Per the germline V gene, CDR1 is SGHRS and CDR2 is YFSETQ. The trim removed 3 bases at V and 4 bases at J, leaving 13 bases unmatched. Here the CDR3 DNA reads TGCGCCAGCAGCTGGATGGGGCGGGGGAACCTTTACAATGAGCAGTTCTTC. Its translation: CASSWMGRGNLYNEQFF.

The chain couples TRBV12-5 to TRBJ2-5, with D uncertain. Trimming removed 8 bases from V and 2 bases from J, with 12 bases in between. The CDR3 runs 13 residues. Per germline, CDR1 LGHNT and CDR2 FRNRAP. CDR3 DNA: TGTGCTAGTAGCAACGGATTACAAGAGACCCAGTACTTC. This sequence encodes CASSNGLQETQYF. Using reference TRBV12-5 and TRBJ2-5 for the parts outside the CDR3, the full variable domain is DARVTQTPRHKVTEMGQEVTMRCQPILGHNTVFWYRQTMMQGLELLAYFRNRAPLDDSGMPKDRFSAEMPDATLATLKIQPSEPRDSAVYFCASSNGLQETQYFGPGTRLLVL.

V usage is TRBV29-1 and J usage is TRBJ2-1; 7 bases match TRBD1. The CDR3 is 15 amino acids. The junction had 7 bases not matched to a gene; V was cut back by 3 bases and J by 2 bases. Germline lookup yields CDR1 SQVTM and CDR2 ANQGSEA. CDR3 amino acids: CSVEGGDRAYNEQFF. DNA of the CDR3: TGCAGCGTTGAGGGTGGAGACAGGGCCTACAATGAGCAGTTCTTC.

V gene TRBV10-3 combines with J gene TRBJ1-4; TRBD1 might be the D (6 bases). The germline V and J ends were trimmed by 8 bases and 3 bases, with 25 bases remaining between them. CDR3 length equals 18 residues. The germline V gene encodes CDR1 ENHRY and CDR2 SYGVKD. The CDR3, as DNA: TGTGCCATCGGAGATGGGACGGGGGCTTCAGGGGCTAATGAAAAACTGTTTTTT. Translation gives CAIGDGTGASGANEKLFF.

This chain connects TRBV9 to TRBJ2-7, with unresolved D. The CDR3 has 15 residues. Germline V CDR1 and CDR2: SGDLS, YYNGEE. V lost 0 bases, J lost 3 bases, and 13 bases lay in between. The CDR3: CASSVDASSNYEQYF. CDR3 nucleotide sequence: TGTGCCAGCAGCGTAGACGCCAGTTCCAACTACGAGCAGTACTTC.

This clonotype has only a few counts. The chain has TRBV21-1 and TRBJ2-3; TRBD1 reflects the table's D call only, with no check against the DNA. TRBV21-1 is a pseudogene segment. This CDR3 is 15 amino acids long. The CDR3 is CANHRVAYTTDTQYF. CDR3 nucleotides: TGTGCCAACCACAGGGTAGCGTATACCACAGATACGCAGTATTTT.

This clonotype came up a few times. The chain combines TRBV20-1 with TRBJ1-5; possibly TRBD1 for D (6 bases). The germline V gene encodes CDR1 DFQATT and CDR2 SNEGSKA (reference sequence). The germline V and J ends were trimmed by 4 bases and 1 base, with 14 bases remaining between them. The length of the CDR3 is 15 residues. In nucleotides, the CDR3 is TGCAGTGCTAACAGGGACGAGGGGAGCAATCAGCCCCAGCATTTT. Protein: CSANRDEGSNQPQHF.

The chain uses TRBV28 and TRBJ2-3, with D hard to call. The germline V gene encodes CDR1 MDHEN and CDR2 SYDVKM. The CDR3 is 14 residues long. Trimming cost V 4 bases and J 6 bases, with 14 bases left between them. The CDR3 DNA reads TGTGCCAGCAGTTCCACCTTCTACCCGGATACGCAGTATTTT. Protein sequence: CASSSTFYPDTQYF.

This clonotype was found a few times. This sequence joins TRBV5-1 and TRBJ2-7; no reliable D call. The V gene's germline CDR1 is SGHRS and CDR2 YFSETQ. Trimming pared 2 bases from V and 1 base from J, leaving 7 bases between. The CDR3 has 13 amino acids. CDR3 sequence reads: CASSFARSYEQYF. CDR3 bases: TGCGCCAGCAGCTTCGCAAGGTCCTACGAGCAGTACTTC.

The chain is built from TRBV20-1 and TRBJ2-3; 7 bases are a match to TRBD2. Germline V gene lookup returns CDR1 DFQATT and CDR2 SNEGSKA (reference sequence). V lost 3 bases and J lost 6; bases outside the gene matches: 12. This CDR3 comprises 15 residues. CDR3 in DNA: TGCAGTGCTAGGGCGGTCCGACTAGCTCTGGATACGCAGTATTTT. It encodes CSARAVRLALDTQYF.

On this clonotype itself: At one of its ends the junction is not consistent with the germline gene, which may arise from a read error. The V call is TRBV2, the J call TRBJ1-5; possibly TRBD1 for D (5 bases). Germline CDR1 and CDR2: SNHLY and FYNNEI. This CDR3 region has 14 residues. The CDR3 DNA sequence: TGTGCCGGCAGTGTTGGGGCCTCAATCATGCCCCAGCATTTT. Its translation is CAGSVGASIMPQHF.

In this sample, this clonotype turned up a few times. The CDR3 sequence is CASSRTSGGSQVNEQFF. CDR3 DNA sequence: TGCGCCAGCAGCCGTACTAGCGGGGGGTCCCAAGTCAATGAGCAGTTCTTC. The chain carries TRBV4-3 and TRBJ2-1; 12 bases line up with TRBD2. CDR3 length: 17 residues. The germline CDR1 and CDR2 sequences are LGHNA and YSLEER. After removal of 4 bases from V and 6 bases from J, the junction contained 10 bases not matched to a gene.

The chain has TRBV20-1 and TRBJ2-1; D perhaps matches TRBD2 (6 bases). The CDR3 sequence is 13 residues long. Trimming cost V 3 bases and J 10 bases, with 16 bases left between them. CDR1 is DFQATT, CDR2 SNEGSKA, per germline (reference sequence). This CDR3 reads CSASSRSRGEQFF. CDR3 DNA sequence: TGCAGTGCTAGCTCCCGGTCCCGGGGGGAGCAGTTCTTC.

This clonotype has a count of ten or more. The V call is TRBV2, the J call TRBJ2-3; maybe TRBD2 (6 bases). V lost 5 bases and J 0 bases, leaving 18 bases between the germline ends. The CDR3 has 17 residues. CDR1 SNHLY and CDR2 FYNNEI come from the germline V gene. The CDR3 region is CASSTMGLNPSTDTQYF. As DNA, the CDR3 is TGTGCCAGCAGTACCATGGGACTGAACCCTAGCACAGATACGCAGTATTTT.

This clonotype came up a few times. This chain uses TRBV12-3 or TRBV12-4 with TRBJ2-1, with D hard to call. CDR3 length: 15 amino acids. V was pared by 5 bases and J by 4 bases, with 15 bases between. Here the CDR3 reads CASSPARLGYNEQFF. The CDR3 bases are TGTGCCAGCAGTCCCGCCCGTCTAGGGTACAATGAGCAGTTCTTC.

The chain joins TRBV12-3 or TRBV12-4 to TRBJ2-6; TRBD1 matches 8 bases. The length of the CDR3 is 20 residues. V was pared by 3 bases and J by 1 base, with 14 bases of the junction left unmatched. This chain's CDR3 is CASSFHRLDRGESGANVLTF. The DNA for the CDR3 is TGTGCCAGCAGTTTTCATCGTTTAGACAGGGGAGAGTCTGGGGCCAACGTCCTGACTTTC.

The chain employs TRBV7-2 and TRBJ2-7, with TRBD1 identical over 7 bases. CDR3 length equals 15 residues. V lost 4 bases, J lost 2 bases, and 8 bases stayed unmatched. From germline, CDR1 is SGHTA and CDR2 FQGNSA. The CDR3 coding sequence is TGTGCCAGCAGCTCCACCGGGACAGAAGCCTACGAGCAGTACTTC. As protein: CASSSTGTEAYEQYF. Looking up the rest from reference TRBV7-2 and TRBJ2-7 gives the full variable domain: GAGVSQSPSNKVTEKGKDVELRCDPISGHTALYWYRQSLGQGLEFLIYFQGNSAPDKSGLPSDRFSAERTGGSVSTLTIQRTQQEDSAVYLCASSSTGTEAYEQYFGPGTRLTVT.

The chain combines TRBV6-5 with TRBJ2-3, with a tentative D call TRBD2 (7 bases). Germline assignment: CDR1 MNHEY and CDR2 SVGAGI. The CDR3 is 14 residues long. Trimming removed 6 bases at V and 1 base at J, with 11 bases between. CDR3 in DNA: TGTGCCAGCAGCCGGGGGGCACGCACAGATACGCAGTATTTT. This gives the protein CASSRGARTDTQYF.

The sample holds a few counts of this clonotype. V usage is TRBV29-1 and J usage is TRBJ2-1; D gene unclear. Germline CDR1 reads SQVTM; CDR2 reads ANQGSEA. CDR3 length: 16 residues. V lost 0 bases to trimming and J lost 4 bases, with 16 bases between them. Here the CDR3 DNA reads TGCAGCGTTGAAGATCTTCGTGGCGGTACTTACAATGAGCAGTTCTTC. Its protein product is CSVEDLRGGTYNEQFF.

The CDR3 nucleotides read TGTGCCAGCAGTGACGACGGGACACCGTATGGCTACACCTTC. This codes for CASSDDGTPYGYTF. The J gene is TRBJ1-2, the V gene TRBV6-4, with D perhaps matching TRBD1 (6 bases). Germline V gene lookup returns CDR1 MRHNA and CDR2 SNTAGT. V shed 2 bases and J shed 5 bases, with 12 bases lying between them. CDR3 size: 14 residues.

This chain uses TRBV4-2 with TRBJ1-6; D gene ambiguous. Trimming cost V 1 base and J 6 bases, with 10 bases left between them. The CDR3 spans 15 residues. Germline V CDR1 and CDR2: LGHNA, YNFKEQ. Written as DNA, the CDR3 is TGTGCCAGCAGCCAAGCGGCGGACCTTAATTCACCCCTCCACTTT. Translation gives CASSQAADLNSPLHF.

J is TRBJ2-5 and V is TRBV6-6; 8 bases match TRBD1. The germline V gene encodes CDR1 MNHNY and CDR2 SVGAGI (reference sequence). CDR3 length: 14 amino acids. J lost 11 bases, V lost 7 bases, and 15 bases had no gene match. The CDR3 nucleotides read TGTGCCAGCAATACCGGACAGGGAATGTGGGAGCAGTACTTC. It is translated as CASNTGQGMWEQYF.

This chain joins TRBV7-2 and TRBJ1-4, with D possibly being TRBD1 (5 bases). There are 15 residues in the CDR3. Trimming removed 1 base from V and 7 bases from J, with 13 bases in between. Germline values: CDR1 SGHTA, CDR2 FQGNSA. CDR3 amino acids: CASSLDRGLGEKLFF. In nucleotides, the CDR3 is TGTGCCAGCAGCTTAGATCGGGGGTTGGGTGAAAAACTGTTTTTT.